The subject of this entry is one TCR beta chain. Profiling relied on immunoSEQ multiplex PCR, and the TCRdb table lists in-frame clones only, not all of them. This repertoire shows approximately 100,000 clones, roughly nine tenths found once; its top ten account for about 34%. This CDR3 contains 14 residues. Trimming shortened V by 3 bases and J by 2 bases, and 13 bases separated the two germline ends. Germline V gene lookup returns CDR1 GTSNPN and CDR2 SVGIG (reference sequence). The sample is drawn from a study of blood T cell repertoires in COVID-19. The genes are TRBV30 and TRBJ2-5; the D is unclear. The sequenced sample consisted of peripheral blood. The source is a woman of 80 years or more with acute or convalescent COVID-19. The DNA for the CDR3 is TGTGCCTGGAGGGTGGCAGGCCTTCAAGAGACCCAGTACTTC. Translation gives CAWRVAGLQETQYF.